The following is a T cell receptor (beta chain) sequence with its context. The sample belongs to a study of T cell responses to AZD1222 COVID-19 vaccine. TCRdb's table, derived via immunoSEQ multiplex PCR, lists solely in-frame clones and lacks some. Of tens of thousands of clones detected, roughly four fifths appear once; the ten largest clones hold around 5.4%. The sequences come from peripheral blood, collected on day 0 of AZD1222 vaccination. The TCR originated in an adult in good health.

The CDR3 sequence: CASTPRGSRTDTQYF. The CDR3 DNA reads TGTGCCAGCACACCTCGGGGCTCCCGCACAGATACGCAGTATTTT. This chain links TRBV13 with TRBJ2-3, with D perhaps being TRBD1 or TRBD2 (5 bases each). Germline V CDR1 and CDR2: PRHDT, FYEKMQ (reference sequence). CDR3 length: 15 residues. V lost 7 bases to trimming and J lost 1 base, with 15 bases between them.